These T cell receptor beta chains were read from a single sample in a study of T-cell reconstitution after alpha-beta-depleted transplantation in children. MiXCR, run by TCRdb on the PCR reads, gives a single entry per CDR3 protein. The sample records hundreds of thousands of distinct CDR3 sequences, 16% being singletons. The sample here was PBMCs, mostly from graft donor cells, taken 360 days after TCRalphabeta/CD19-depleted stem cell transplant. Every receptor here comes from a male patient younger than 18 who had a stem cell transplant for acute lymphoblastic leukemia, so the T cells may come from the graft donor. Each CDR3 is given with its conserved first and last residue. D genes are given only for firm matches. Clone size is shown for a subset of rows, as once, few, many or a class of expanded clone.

cdr3_aa: CASSQGRRGSVNEQFF
cdr3_nt: TGTGCCAGCAGCCAAGGGCGGCGGGGTTCGGTCAATGAGCAGTTCTTC
clone_size: few
d_call: NA
j_call: TRBJ2-1
v_call: TRBV4-2

cdr3_aa: CASSPAPRSGVETQYF
cdr3_nt: TGTGCCAGCAGCCCGGCACCCCGATCAGGGGTCGAGACCCAGTACTTC
clone_size: NA
d_call: NA
j_call: TRBJ2-5
v_call: TRBV5-6

cdr3_aa: CASSQDHGANVLTF
cdr3_nt: TGCGCCAGCAGCCAAGATCACGGGGCCAACGTCCTGACTTTC
clone_size: NA
d_call: NA
j_call: TRBJ2-6
v_call: TRBV4-1

cdr3_aa: CASSWGLSSTGELFF
cdr3_nt: TGCGCCAGCAGCTGGGGACTATCCAGCACCGGGGAGCTGTTTTTT
clone_size: many
d_call: TRBD2
j_call: TRBJ2-2
v_call: TRBV5-1

cdr3_aa: CASSDNRGRTGSLAPEETQYF
cdr3_nt: TGCGCCAGCAGTGACAACAGGGGCAGGACCGGTTCTCTAGCGCCCGAAGAGACCCAGTACTTC
clone_size: few
d_call: NA
j_call: TRBJ2-5
v_call: TRBV10-1

cdr3_aa: CASSLVVRADEQFF
cdr3_nt: TGCGCCAGCAGCTTGGTAGTCAGGGCTGATGAGCAGTTCTTC
clone_size: NA
d_call: NA
j_call: TRBJ2-1
v_call: TRBV5-1

cdr3_aa: CASSSASGRQETQYF
cdr3_nt: TGTGCCAGCAGCTCCGCTAGCGGGAGACAAGAGACCCAGTACTTC
clone_size: NA
d_call: TRBD2
j_call: TRBJ2-5
v_call: TRBV7-6

cdr3_aa: CATRAGQVCEQYF
cdr3_nt: TGTGCCACCAGAGCGGGACAGGTGTGCGAGCAGTACTTC
clone_size: once
d_call: NA
j_call: TRBJ2-7
v_call: TRBV24-1

cdr3_aa: CSVVEGSNTEAFF
cdr3_nt: TGCAGCGTTGTTGAAGGGTCGAACACTGAAGCTTTCTTT
clone_size: few
d_call: NA
j_call: TRBJ1-1
v_call: TRBV29-1

cdr3_aa: CASSLGGRGSNTGELFF
cdr3_nt: TGTGCCAGCAGCTTGGGGGGCAGGGGGTCGAACACCGGGGAGCTGTTTTTT
clone_size: few
d_call: TRBD1
j_call: TRBJ2-2
v_call: TRBV5-5

cdr3_aa: CASSRDRPVF
cdr3_nt: TGTGCCAGTAGCCGGGACAGACCTGTCTTC
clone_size: NA
d_call: TRBD1
j_call: TRBJ1-2
v_call: TRBV19

cdr3_aa: CASSLWSSSGNTIYF
cdr3_nt: TGTGCCAGCAGCTTATGGAGCAGTTCTGGAAACACCATATATTTT
clone_size: NA
d_call: NA
j_call: TRBJ1-3
v_call: TRBV7-2

cdr3_aa: CASSVGLGPQETQYF
cdr3_nt: TGTGCCAGCAGCGTCGGACTCGGCCCCCAAGAGACCCAGTACTTC
clone_size: once
d_call: NA
j_call: TRBJ2-5
v_call: TRBV7-3

cdr3_aa: CASSAWAAETQYF
cdr3_nt: TGTGCCAGCTCCGCTTGGGCCGCAGAGACCCAGTACTTC
clone_size: few
d_call: NA
j_call: TRBJ2-5
v_call: TRBV18

cdr3_aa: CSARDRRGYTF
cdr3_nt: TGCAGTGCAAGGGACAGGCGGGGCTACACCTTC
clone_size: NA
d_call: TRBD1
j_call: TRBJ1-2
v_call: TRBV20-1

cdr3_aa: CSVNGRLNTEAFF
cdr3_nt: TGCAGCGTTAACGGACGGCTGAACACTGAAGCTTTCTTT
clone_size: NA
d_call: NA
j_call: TRBJ1-1
v_call: TRBV29-1

cdr3_aa: CSVETTSAGYTF
cdr3_nt: TGCAGCGTGGAGACAACAAGTGCGGGCTACACCTTC
clone_size: few
d_call: NA
j_call: TRBJ1-2
v_call: TRBV29-1

cdr3_aa: CAITGLYNEQFF
cdr3_nt: TGTGCCATCACGGGACTCTACAATGAGCAGTTCTTC
clone_size: few
d_call: NA
j_call: TRBJ2-1
v_call: TRBV10-3

cdr3_aa: CASSPYRLANEKLFF
cdr3_nt: TGTGCCAGCAGTCCCTACAGACTAGCTAATGAAAAACTGTTTTTT
clone_size: NA
d_call: NA
j_call: TRBJ1-4
v_call: TRBV12-3/TRBV12-4

cdr3_aa: CSVETRPLGQAFF
cdr3_nt: TGCAGCGTTGAGACAAGACCGTTAGGTCAGGCTTTCTTT
clone_size: NA
d_call: NA
j_call: TRBJ1-1
v_call: TRBV29-1

cdr3_aa: CASSESGIADTQYF
cdr3_nt: TGCGCCAGCAGTGAGTCGGGTATTGCAGATACGCAGTATTTT
clone_size: few
d_call: NA
j_call: TRBJ2-3
v_call: TRBV10-1

cdr3_aa: CSVSPGTDYSYEQYF
cdr3_nt: TGCAGCGTCAGCCCCGGGACAGATTACTCCTACGAGCAGTACTTC
clone_size: few
d_call: TRBD1
j_call: TRBJ2-7
v_call: TRBV29-1

cdr3_aa: CASSVGWGPYEQYF
cdr3_nt: TGTGCCAGCAGCGTAGGGTGGGGGCCCTACGAGCAGTACTTC
clone_size: NA
d_call: NA
j_call: TRBJ2-7
v_call: TRBV9

cdr3_aa: CASSVDSSYSGELFF
cdr3_nt: TGTGCCAGCAGCGTAGATTCCTCCTACTCCGGGGAGCTGTTTTTT
clone_size: NA
d_call: NA
j_call: TRBJ2-2
v_call: TRBV9

cdr3_aa: CASSFQKQGVGNTIYF
cdr3_nt: TGTGCCAGCAGCTTTCAGAAGCAGGGTGTCGGAAACACCATATATTTT
clone_size: few
d_call: NA
j_call: TRBJ1-3
v_call: TRBV7-2

cdr3_aa: CASRPSRTDTQYF
cdr3_nt: TGTGCCAGCAGACCAAGCCGCACAGATACGCAGTATTTT
clone_size: many
d_call: NA
j_call: TRBJ2-3
v_call: TRBV7-6

cdr3_aa: CASSDWDSYEQYF
cdr3_nt: TGTGCCAGCAGTGACTGGGACAGCTACGAGCAGTACTTC
clone_size: few
d_call: TRBD1
j_call: TRBJ2-7
v_call: TRBV2

cdr3_aa: CASSFHKNTGELFF
cdr3_nt: TGTGCCAGCAGCTTTCATAAGAACACCGGGGAGCTGTTTTTT
clone_size: NA
d_call: NA
j_call: TRBJ2-2
v_call: TRBV7-6

cdr3_aa: CASSQDLIADYNEQFF
cdr3_nt: TGCGCCAGCAGCCAAGATCTGATAGCGGACTACAATGAGCAGTTCTTC
clone_size: NA
d_call: NA
j_call: TRBJ2-1
v_call: TRBV4-1

cdr3_aa: CASSPGTGTGELFF
cdr3_nt: TGTGCCAGCAGCCCCGGGACGGGCACCGGGGAGCTGTTTTTT
clone_size: NA
d_call: NA
j_call: TRBJ2-2
v_call: TRBV4-2

cdr3_aa: CATALQGTGGRNEQFF
cdr3_nt: TGTGCCACCGCGCTCCAAGGGACAGGGGGTAGGAATGAGCAGTTCTTC
clone_size: few
d_call: TRBD1
j_call: TRBJ2-1
v_call: TRBV10-3

cdr3_aa: CASSLRPSRQETQYF
cdr3_nt: TGCGCCAGCAGCTTGCGCCCCTCCCGGCAAGAGACCCAGTACTTC
clone_size: NA
d_call: NA
j_call: TRBJ2-5
v_call: TRBV5-1

cdr3_aa: CASSHLPGQGWGEQFF
cdr3_nt: TGTGCCAGCAGCCACCTCCCGGGACAGGGCTGGGGTGAGCAGTTCTTC
clone_size: NA
d_call: TRBD1
j_call: TRBJ2-1
v_call: TRBV7-6

cdr3_aa: CASSVATSSEQYF
cdr3_nt: TGTGCCAGCAGCGTAGCCACGTCCTCCGAGCAGTACTTC
clone_size: NA
d_call: NA
j_call: TRBJ2-7
v_call: TRBV9

cdr3_aa: CASRERRGNQPQHF
cdr3_nt: TGTGCCAGCAGGGAACGACGGGGGAATCAGCCCCAGCATTTT
clone_size: few
d_call: NA
j_call: TRBJ1-5
v_call: TRBV7-2

cdr3_aa: CASSLASAGDEQYF
cdr3_nt: TGCGCCAGCAGCTTGGCGTCCGCTGGGGACGAGCAGTACTTC
clone_size: NA
d_call: NA
j_call: TRBJ2-7
v_call: TRBV5-1

cdr3_aa: CASSPPSGLAGVGEQFF
cdr3_nt: TGTGCCAGCAGCCCCCCTTCAGGACTAGCGGGAGTAGGAGAGCAGTTCTTC
clone_size: NA
d_call: TRBD2
j_call: TRBJ2-1
v_call: TRBV9

cdr3_aa: CASSYSRWGGGSTGELFF
cdr3_nt: TGTGCCAGCAGTTACTCGAGATGGGGTGGCGGGAGTACCGGGGAGCTGTTTTTT
clone_size: many
d_call: TRBD2
j_call: TRBJ2-2
v_call: TRBV6-5

cdr3_aa: CASSVDPGLAGKETQYF
cdr3_nt: TGTGCCAGCAGCGTTGATCCGGGACTAGCGGGGAAAGAGACCCAGTACTTC
clone_size: NA
d_call: TRBD2
j_call: TRBJ2-5
v_call: TRBV11-2

cdr3_aa: CASSHRVSSYNEQFF
cdr3_nt: TGTGCCAGCAGCCACCGGGTGAGCTCCTACAATGAGCAGTTCTTC
clone_size: NA
d_call: NA
j_call: TRBJ2-1
v_call: TRBV3-1

cdr3_aa: CSVGGSGGKAGANVLTF
cdr3_nt: TGCAGCGTTGGGGGATCCGGGGGCAAGGCTGGGGCCAACGTCCTGACTTTC
clone_size: few
d_call: NA
j_call: TRBJ2-6
v_call: TRBV29-1

cdr3_aa: CASSSDRDRGRYEQYF
cdr3_nt: TGCGCCAGCAGCTCGGACCGGGACAGGGGCCGCTACGAGCAGTACTTC
clone_size: few
d_call: TRBD1
j_call: TRBJ2-7
v_call: TRBV5-1

cdr3_aa: CASRLGGTDTQYF
cdr3_nt: TGTGCCAGCAGATTAGGAGGGACAGATACGCAGTATTTT
clone_size: few
d_call: NA
j_call: TRBJ2-3
v_call: TRBV6-5

cdr3_aa: CASSLTGAAYEQYF
cdr3_nt: TGTGCCAGCAGTTTAACGGGGGCAGCCTACGAGCAGTACTTC
clone_size: few
d_call: NA
j_call: TRBJ2-7
v_call: TRBV12-3/TRBV12-4

cdr3_aa: CASSTKTGAYEQYF
cdr3_nt: TGTGCCAGCTCCACCAAGACAGGGGCCTACGAGCAGTACTTC
clone_size: NA
d_call: TRBD1
j_call: TRBJ2-7
v_call: TRBV18

cdr3_aa: CASSPPDRRGDIQYF
cdr3_nt: TGTGCCAGCTCACCACCGGATCGGCGGGGGGACATTCAGTACTTC
clone_size: few
d_call: TRBD2
j_call: TRBJ2-4
v_call: TRBV18

cdr3_aa: CASSHWTGTGELFF
cdr3_nt: TGTGCCAGCAGCCATTGGACAGGTACCGGGGAGCTGTTTTTT
clone_size: many
d_call: TRBD1
j_call: TRBJ2-2
v_call: TRBV3-1

cdr3_aa: CASSPPGTGKNQPQHF
cdr3_nt: TGTGCCAGCTCACCACCCGGGACAGGGAAGAATCAGCCCCAGCATTTT
clone_size: NA
d_call: TRBD1
j_call: TRBJ1-5
v_call: TRBV18

cdr3_aa: CASSPATGGVETQYF
cdr3_nt: TGTGCCAGCAGCCCAGCGACAGGGGGCGTGGAGACCCAGTACTTC
clone_size: few
d_call: TRBD1
j_call: TRBJ2-5
v_call: TRBV7-6

cdr3_aa: CASSLAFRDSLLGGPYEQYF
cdr3_nt: TGTGCCAGCAGCTTAGCTTTCCGGGACAGCCTTCTTGGTGGCCCCTACGAGCAGTACTTC
clone_size: few
d_call: TRBD1
j_call: TRBJ2-7
v_call: TRBV11-1

cdr3_aa: CASSLIQGNSPLHF
cdr3_nt: TGTGCCAGCAGCCTGATACAGGGAAATTCACCCCTCCACTTT
clone_size: few
d_call: NA
j_call: TRBJ1-6
v_call: TRBV3-1

cdr3_aa: CASSPQQGLRLTDTQYF
cdr3_nt: TGCGCCAGCAGCCCCCAACAGGGGTTGCGGCTCACAGATACGCAGTATTTT
clone_size: few
d_call: TRBD1
j_call: TRBJ2-3
v_call: TRBV4-1

cdr3_aa: CASSTRTGIRGELFF
cdr3_nt: TGTGCCAGCAGCACCCGGACAGGAATACGCGGGGAGCTGTTTTTT
clone_size: NA
d_call: TRBD1
j_call: TRBJ2-2
v_call: TRBV7-9

cdr3_aa: CASKRTSGNTGELFF
cdr3_nt: TGTGCCAGCAAGCGGACTAGCGGTAACACCGGGGAGCTGTTTTTT
clone_size: many
d_call: TRBD2
j_call: TRBJ2-2
v_call: TRBV2

cdr3_aa: CSVGGRYSNQPQHF
cdr3_nt: TGCAGCGTTGGTGGCAGATATAGCAATCAGCCCCAGCATTTT
clone_size: NA
d_call: NA
j_call: TRBJ1-5
v_call: TRBV29-1